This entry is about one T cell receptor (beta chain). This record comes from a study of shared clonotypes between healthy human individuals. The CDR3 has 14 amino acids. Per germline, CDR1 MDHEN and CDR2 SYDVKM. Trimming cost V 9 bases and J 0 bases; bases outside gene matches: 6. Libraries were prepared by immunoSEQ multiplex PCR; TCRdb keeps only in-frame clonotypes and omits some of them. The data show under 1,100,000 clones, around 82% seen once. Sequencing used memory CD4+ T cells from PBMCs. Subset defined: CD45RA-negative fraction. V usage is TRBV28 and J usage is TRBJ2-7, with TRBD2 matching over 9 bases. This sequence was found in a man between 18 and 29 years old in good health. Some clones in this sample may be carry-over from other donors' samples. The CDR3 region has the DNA TGTGCCAGTGGGCGGGGGGGAGTCTCCTACGAGCAGTACTTC. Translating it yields CASGRGGVSYEQYF.